These 8 T cell receptor beta chains were sequenced from one sample in a study of spatial heterogeneity in lung cancer (dated by TCRdb to the late 2010s). Overall study results and their limits: The tumor nonsynonymous mutation count correlated with the number of expanded intratumoral alpha and beta TCRs.

Explained via the paper, the time point label denotes: sample taken at primary tumor resection. Receptor amplification or capture employed 5' RACE. The sequencer was a NextSeq 500. Using fastp at Q25 and MiXCR, TCRdb reprocessed the public reads and kept productive beta chains. Merged by CDR3 protein, the rows form single entries marked with the most common genes and DNA. The sample contains 4,000 or so distinct CDR3 sequences, 9.5% to 14% of them found a single time. Less than 80% of the sample lies in the top ten. Their recognized antigens are unknown. Source: lung tumor tissue, taken at surgery. Receptor source: a male donor with early-stage non-small cell lung cancer.

In its sample, this clonotype was seen a few times. The rearrangement links TRBV11-2 to TRBJ2-1; 11 nucleotides match TRBD2. Per the germline V gene, CDR1 is SGHAT and CDR2 is FQNNGV. The CDR3 has 18 residues. The V gene end was trimmed by 7 bases and the J gene end by 1 base; junction bases not matched to a gene: 12. DNA of the CDR3: TGTGCCAGCACCGAGGGAACTAGCGGGAGTATGTCCTACAATGAGCAGTTCTTC. Its translation: CASTEGTSGSMSYNEQFF.

By its share, this clonotype is medium-sized (0.01 to 0.1%). The V and J genes are TRBV28 and TRBJ2-7, with a tentative D call TRBD1 (6 bases). V was shortened by 4 bases and J by 1 base, with 23 bases between the two germline ends. Looked up from germline, CDR1 is MDHEN and CDR2 is SYDVKM. The CDR3 has 18 residues. CDR3 loop: CASSWGLHYTRLSYEQYF. In DNA, the CDR3 is TGTGCCAGCAGTTGGGGGCTACACTATACCCGTTTATCCTACGAGCAGTACTTC.

In regard to this clonotype: Since a much larger clone is just one base distant, this may be a read error. V usage is TRBV20-1 and J usage is TRBJ2-3; 9 nucleotides align to TRBD1. Looked up from germline, CDR1 is DFQATT and CDR2 is SNEGSKA (reference sequence). CDR3 size: 14 residues. CDR3 residues: CSAEPGQGPNTRYF. The DNA for the CDR3 is TGCAGTGCGGAACCGGGACAGGGACCAAATACGCGGTATTTT.

This clonotype is medium-sized. The chain links TRBV7-2 to TRBJ2-7, with TRBD2 matching over 9 bases. The V segment lost 1 base and the J segment 5 bases; nucleotides outside the gene matches: 9. Germline CDR1 and CDR2: SGHTA and FQGNSA. This CDR3 contains 16 residues. The DNA of the CDR3 is TGTGCCAGCAGCTTAGTCGGCCTAGCGGGATTGGACGAGCAGTACGTC. Protein sequence: CASSLVGLAGLDEQYV.

This clonotype is categorized as medium-sized. The chain combines TRBV24-1 with TRBJ2-5; the D call may be TRBD1 or TRBD2 (5 bases each). With 0 bases removed from V and 1 base from J, the gap between germline ends came to 8 bases. This CDR3 comprises 15 residues. The germline V gene encodes CDR1 KGHDR and CDR2 SFDVKD. In DNA, the CDR3 is TGTGCCACCAGTGATTTGTCCGGGGCCCAAGAGACCCAGTACTTC. This gives the protein CATSDLSGAQETQYF.

This chain links TRBV14 with TRBJ1-2, with 7 bases identical to TRBD1. With 3 bases clipped from V and 7 bases from J, the junction kept 5 bases outside the gene matches. Germline V gives CDR1 SGHDN, CDR2 FVKESK. The CDR3 has 13 residues. The CDR3 region has the DNA TGTGCCAGCAGCCAGACAGGGCTGAGTGGCTACACCTTC. It encodes CASSQTGLSGYTF.

This clonotype was observed a few times. This chain joins TRBV20-1 and TRBJ2-7, with 8 nucleotides matching TRBD1. This CDR3 is built from 15 residues. Germline loops: CDR1 DFQATT, CDR2 SNEGSKA (reference sequence). Trimming removed 1 base from V and 4 bases from J; junction bases left unmatched: 9. The CDR3 is CSARVQGARFYEQYF. The DNA for the CDR3 is TGCAGTGCTAGAGTCCAGGGGGCTCGGTTTTACGAGCAGTACTTC.

In this sample, this clonotype is medium-sized. The rearrangement uses TRBV18 and TRBJ2-7; no clear D. The CDR3 consists of 12 residues. Germline-derived CDR1 and CDR2 are KGHSH and LQKENI. V gave up 3 bases and J gave up 4 bases, with 7 bases separating them. The CDR3 region has the DNA TGTGCCAGCTCACCGGACGGTTACGAGCAGTACGTC. Amino acids: CASSPDGYEQYV.